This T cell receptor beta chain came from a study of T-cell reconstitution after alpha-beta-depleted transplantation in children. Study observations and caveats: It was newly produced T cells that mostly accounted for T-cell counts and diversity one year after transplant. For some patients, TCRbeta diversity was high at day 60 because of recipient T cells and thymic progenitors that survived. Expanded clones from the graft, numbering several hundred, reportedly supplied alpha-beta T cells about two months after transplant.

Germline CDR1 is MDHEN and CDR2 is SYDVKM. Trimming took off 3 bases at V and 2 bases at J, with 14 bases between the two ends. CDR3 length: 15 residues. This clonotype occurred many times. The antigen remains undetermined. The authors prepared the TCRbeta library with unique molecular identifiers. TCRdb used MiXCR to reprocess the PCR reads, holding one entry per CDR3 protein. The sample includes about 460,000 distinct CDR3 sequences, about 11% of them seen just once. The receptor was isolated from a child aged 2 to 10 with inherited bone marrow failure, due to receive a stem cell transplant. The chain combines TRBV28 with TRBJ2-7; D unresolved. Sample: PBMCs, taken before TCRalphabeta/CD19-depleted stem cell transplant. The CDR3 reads CASSLAVRRPYEQYF. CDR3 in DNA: TGTGCCAGCAGTTTGGCTGTGCGTCGGCCCTACGAGCAGTACTTC.